What follows are 28 T cell receptor beta chains derived from one specimen sequenced in a study of graft-versus-host responses after intestinal transplantation. Their antigens remain unidentified. Assay: immunoSEQ multiplex PCR; the TCRdb copy retains only in-frame clones and omits some. The sample shows roughly 120,000 clones, about 92% of them seen only once. This material consisted of unstimulated CD8+ T cells sorted from spleen or lymph node cells, taken before transplant. These TCRs come from a human donor who was the organ donor for an intestinal transplant.

The V gene is TRBV7-9, the J gene TRBJ1-3; 10 bases match TRBD1. The length of the CDR3 is 19 residues. V lost 7 bases to trimming and J lost 3 bases; unmatched junction nucleotides: 18. The germline V gene encodes CDR1 SEHNR and CDR2 FQNEAQ (reference sequence). The DNA for the CDR3 is TGTGCCAGCACCCTGAGGGGACAGGGGTCCCCCTCGGGTGGAAACACCATATATTTT. This encodes CASTLRGQGSPSGGNTIYF.

The chain is built from TRBV4-3 and TRBJ2-1; 11 bases fit TRBD2. The V and J ends lost 7 bases and 7 bases, in that order; junction bases with no gene match: 18. This CDR3 comprises 18 residues. Looked up from germline, CDR1 is LGHNA and CDR2 is YSLEER. For the CDR3, the DNA is TGCGCCAGCACACCGGGGCTAGCGGGAGGTTCTAAGTCGAATGAGCAGTTCTTC. It encodes CASTPGLAGGSKSNEQFF.

J is TRBJ2-7 and V is TRBV6-6, with D uncertain. V shed 6 bases and J shed 2 bases, with 11 bases lying between them. The CDR3 is 13 residues long. Germline V lookup: CDR1 MNHNY, CDR2 SVGAGI (reference sequence). CDR3 in amino acids: CASSPGPTYEQYF. CDR3 nucleotide sequence: TGTGCCAGCAGCCCGGGCCCGACCTACGAGCAGTACTTC.

The chain recombines TRBV5-1 with TRBJ1-2; TRBD1 might be the D (6 bases). Trimming left V 4 bases short and J 3 bases short, with 19 bases between. Germline lookup yields CDR1 SGHRS and CDR2 YFSETQ. CDR3 length: 16 amino acids. CDR3 DNA: TGCGCCAGCAGCCCGGGGGGGCCAGGCCACTACTATGGCTACACCTTC. This sequence encodes CASSPGGPGHYYGYTF. The full variable domain, with the rest looked up from reference TRBV5-1 and TRBJ1-2, is KAGVTQTPRYLIKTRGQQVTLSCSPISGHRSVSWYQQTPGQGLQFLFEYFSETQRNKGNFPGRFSGRQFSNSRSEMNVSTLELGDSALYLCASSPGGPGHYYGYTFGSGTRLTVV.

V gene TRBV7-3 combines with J gene TRBJ2-7, with 9 bases lining up with TRBD1. Germline lookup yields CDR1 SGHTA and CDR2 FQGTGA. The CDR3 length is 15 residues. The trim removed 5 bases at V and 4 bases at J, leaving 9 bases unmatched. CDR3 amino acids: CASSKSGTGRYEQYF. The CDR3 bases are TGTGCCAGCAGCAAATCCGGGACAGGGAGGTACGAGCAGTACTTC.

The chain combines TRBV9 with TRBJ1-5, with D hard to call. Germline assignment: CDR1 SGDLS and CDR2 YYNGEE. The CDR3 totals 15 residues. Between the trimmed V and J ends, which lost 0 bases and 0 bases, there was a span of 7 bases. For the CDR3, the DNA is TGTGCCAGCAGCGTAGACGGGAATAGCAATCAGCCCCAGCATTTT. Translated: CASSVDGNSNQPQHF.

This clone occurred once. The chain is built from TRBV5-6 and TRBJ2-4; TRBD2 agrees at 12 bases. With 4 bases clipped from V and 6 bases from J, the junction kept 8 bases outside the gene matches. In germline, CDR1 is SGHDT, CDR2 YYEEEE. This CDR3 spans 16 amino acids. Here the CDR3 reads CASSVWTSGVGNIQYF. CDR3 coding DNA: TGTGCCAGCAGCGTCTGGACTAGCGGGGTGGGAAACATTCAGTACTTC.

The genes are TRBV4-1 and TRBJ2-5; D unclear. The V and J ends lost 0 bases and 2 bases respectively, with 7 bases between them. The CDR3 has 14 residues. From germline, CDR1 is MGHRA and CDR2 YSYEKL. CDR3 region: CASSQEYLQETQYF. The CDR3 DNA reads TGCGCCAGCAGCCAAGAGTATTTACAAGAGACCCAGTACTTC.

Details on this clone: A read error may account for a junction end that differs from germline. The CDR3 bases are TGTGCCAGTAGCTTGGGTAAAGTGCAGGAAGCTTTCTTT. Translating gives CASSLGKVQEAFF. V and J are TRBV5-4 and TRBJ1-1, with no clear D. CDR1 and CDR2 (germline): SGHNT, YYREEE (reference sequence). This CDR3 spans 13 amino acids.

The chain couples TRBV4-3 to TRBJ2-7; D gene uncertain. Trimming stripped 3 bases from V and 4 bases from J, with 10 bases between. Per germline, CDR1 LGHNA and CDR2 YSLEER. The CDR3 runs 13 residues. CDR3 sequence (DNA): TGCGCCAGCAGCCAGGCAGACGGGTACGAGCAGTACTTC. This codes for CASSQADGYEQYF.

V usage is TRBV6-4 and J usage is TRBJ2-1, with 9 nucleotides matching TRBD2. The germline gives CDR1 MRHNA, CDR2 SNTAGT. CDR3 length equals 16 residues. The trim removed 2 bases at V and 7 bases at J, leaving 9 bases unmatched. The CDR3 protein is CASSDHKREVINEQFF. The CDR3 DNA reads TGTGCCAGCAGTGACCATAAGCGGGAGGTTATAAATGAGCAGTTCTTC.

This chain connects TRBV25-1 to TRBJ2-5; 7 bases agree with TRBD2. V gave up 3 bases and J gave up 1 base; unmatched junction bases: 5. Germline values: CDR1 MGHDK, CDR2 SYGVNS. This CDR3 has 15 residues. The CDR3 DNA is TGTGCCAGCAGTGACCTGACTAGCCCCCAAGAGACCCAGTACTTC. Translated: CASSDLTSPQETQYF.

The table lists this clone with a count of one. The J gene is TRBJ2-7, the V gene TRBV5-6; weak D call: TRBD2 (5 bases). This CDR3 is 14 amino acids long. The germline V and J ends were trimmed by 0 bases and 1 base, with 8 bases remaining between them. Germline CDR1 SGHDT, CDR2 YYEEEE. CDR3 nucleotides: TGTGCCAGCAGCTTGGGTCGGGGTTCCTACGAGCAGTACTTC. Encoded protein: CASSLGRGSYEQYF.

V usage is TRBV30 and J usage is TRBJ2-3; tentative D call: TRBD1 (5 bases). V was cut by 2 bases and J by 0 bases, with 12 bases left in between. There are 15 residues in the CDR3. The V gene's germline CDR1 is GTSNPN and CDR2 SVGIG (reference sequence). The CDR3 loop is CAWSRSGISTDTQYF. Written as DNA, the CDR3 is TGTGCCTGGAGTAGGTCAGGGATTAGCACAGATACGCAGTATTTT.

This chain connects TRBV7-8 to TRBJ2-1; 7 bases match TRBD2. Germline V lookup: CDR1 SGHVS, CDR2 FQNEAQ. V lost 3 bases and J lost 0; bases outside the gene matches: 2. The CDR3 has 15 residues. This CDR3 is CASSFRDYSYNEQFF. In nucleotides, the CDR3 is TGTGCCAGCAGCTTCCGGGACTACTCCTACAATGAGCAGTTCTTC.

The rearrangement uses TRBV6-6 and TRBJ2-5, with D hard to call. The germline CDR1 and CDR2 sequences are MNHNY and SVGAGI (reference sequence). The CDR3 extends over 14 amino acids. The V end lost 6 bases, the J end lost 3 bases, and 14 bases lay between the germline ends. CDR3 sequence (DNA): TGTGCCAGCAGCCCTGGTGACCTAAAAGAGACCCAGTACTTC. This gives the protein CASSPGDLKETQYF.

This chain uses TRBV6-5 with TRBJ1-2, with D possibly TRBD1 on 5 matching bases. V lost 2 bases and J 6 bases, leaving 16 bases between the germline ends. The V gene's germline CDR1 is MNHEY and CDR2 SVGAGI. This CDR3 has 15 residues. The CDR3 sequence is CASSYGGGLTDGYTF. The CDR3 DNA reads as TGTGCCAGCAGTTACGGTGGGGGACTCACAGATGGCTACACCTTC.

The J gene is TRBJ2-7, the V gene TRBV2, with D possibly matching TRBD2 (5 bases). The CDR3 is 13 residues long. In germline, CDR1 is SNHLY, CDR2 FYNNEI. Trimming pared 9 bases from V and 0 bases from J, leaving 12 bases between. In DNA form, the CDR3 reads TGTGCCAGTGTTGGAGGACCCTCCTACGAGCAGTACTTC. Its translation: CASVGGPSYEQYF.

V and J are TRBV4-3 and TRBJ2-3; no clear D gene. This CDR3 has 12 amino acids. Per the germline V gene, CDR1 is LGHNA and CDR2 is YSLEER. Between the trimmed V and J ends, which lost 0 bases and 5 bases, there was a span of 3 bases. The CDR3 DNA follows: TGCGCCAGCAGCCAAGATAGAGATACGCAGTATTTT. Translation gives CASSQDRDTQYF.

V usage is TRBV14 and J usage is TRBJ2-2; D uncertain. Germline V gene lookup returns CDR1 SGHDN and CDR2 FVKESK. V lost 3 bases and J lost 4, with 9 bases in between. This CDR3 comprises 14 residues. The CDR3 region has the DNA TGTGCCAGCAGCCAGATGAGTTTCACCGGGGAGCTGTTTTTT. Translated, it gives CASSQMSFTGELFF.

The rearrangement joins TRBV6-6 to TRBJ1-1, with D tentatively TRBD1 (5 bases). Germline V gene data show CDR1 as MNHNY and CDR2 as SVGAGI (reference sequence). Trimming left V 0 bases short and J 7 bases short, with 9 bases between. This CDR3 has 13 amino acids. The CDR3 sequence is CASSYSGGDEAFF. The CDR3 DNA reads as TGTGCCAGCAGTTACTCGGGGGGAGATGAAGCTTTCTTT.

The chain combines TRBV7-3 with TRBJ1-3; D unclear. This CDR3 comprises 15 residues. The germline CDR1 and CDR2 sequences are SGHTA and FQGTGA. Trimming took 5 bases from V and 4 from J, leaving 15 bases between them. As DNA, the CDR3 is TGTGCCAGCAGCCGGGCAGAGGGATCCGGAAACACCATATATTTT. This translates into CASSRAEGSGNTIYF.

V usage is TRBV4-1 and J usage is TRBJ1-3, with 7 nucleotides matching TRBD1. J was trimmed by 9 bases and V by 0 bases; bases with no gene match: 11. The CDR3 consists of 16 residues. The germline gives CDR1 MGHRA, CDR2 YSYEKL. The DNA for the CDR3 is TGCGCCAGCAGCCAAGAGGTTTTGACAGGGTATTTCACCATATATTTT. Residues: CASSQEVLTGYFTIYF.

V and J are TRBV6-1 and TRBJ2-1; 11 bases map to TRBD2. CDR1 is MNHNS and CDR2 is SASEGT in the germline V gene. Trimming at V came to 4 bases and at J to 5 bases, leaving 4 bases not matched to a gene. The CDR3 loop spans 15 amino acids. The CDR3 coding sequence is TGTGCCAGCAGTGGGACGGGACTAGCGGACAATGAGCAGTTCTTC. Protein product: CASSGTGLADNEQFF.

The chain employs TRBV4-1 and TRBJ2-1, with 8 bases that match TRBD2. The CDR3 covers 16 residues. V lost 1 base, J lost 1 base, and 3 bases stayed unmatched. Germline V gene sequence: CDR1 MGHRA, CDR2 YSYEKL. CDR3 sequence: CASSQGPSGSYNEQFF. CDR3 nucleotide sequence: TGCGCCAGCAGCCAAGGTCCTAGCGGGTCCTACAATGAGCAGTTCTTC.

The J gene is TRBJ2-5, the V gene TRBV7-9, with D possibly matching TRBD1 (5 bases). CDR3 length equals 14 residues. V lost 5 bases to trimming and J lost 1 base, with 11 bases between them. Germline-derived CDR1 and CDR2 are SEHNR and FQNEAQ (reference sequence). This CDR3 is CASSEQDVQETQYF. CDR3 DNA sequence: TGTGCCAGCAGCGAACAGGACGTCCAAGAGACCCAGTACTTC.

CDR3 amino acids: CASSPPMNTEAFF. CDR3 sequence (DNA): TGTGCCAGCAGCCCCCCGATGAACACTGAAGCTTTCTTT. The gene calls are TRBV21-1 and TRBJ1-1. TRBV21-1 is termed a pseudogene. This CDR3 has 13 amino acids.

The genes are TRBV13 and TRBJ2-1; TRBD2 matches 8 bases. This CDR3 spans 17 amino acids. The trim removed 6 bases at V and 1 base at J, leaving 11 bases unmatched. Germline loops: CDR1 PRHDT, CDR2 FYEKMQ (reference sequence). In DNA, the CDR3 is TGTGCCAGCAGGGGGGGGACTGTAGCGGGATCCTACAATGAGCAGTTCTTC. The encoded protein is CASRGGTVAGSYNEQFF.